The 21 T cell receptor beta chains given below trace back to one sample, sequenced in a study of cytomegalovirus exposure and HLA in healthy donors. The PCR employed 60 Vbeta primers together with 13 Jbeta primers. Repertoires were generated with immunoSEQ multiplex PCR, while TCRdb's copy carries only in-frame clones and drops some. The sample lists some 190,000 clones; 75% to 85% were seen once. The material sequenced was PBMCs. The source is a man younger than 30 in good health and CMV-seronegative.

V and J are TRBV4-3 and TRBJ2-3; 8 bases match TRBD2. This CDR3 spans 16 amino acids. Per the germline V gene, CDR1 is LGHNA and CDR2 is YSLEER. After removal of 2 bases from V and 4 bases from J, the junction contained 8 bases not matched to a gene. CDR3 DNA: TGCGCCAGCAGCCAACGACTAGCGTATCCCCCAGATACGCAGTATTTT. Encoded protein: CASSQRLAYPPDTQYF.

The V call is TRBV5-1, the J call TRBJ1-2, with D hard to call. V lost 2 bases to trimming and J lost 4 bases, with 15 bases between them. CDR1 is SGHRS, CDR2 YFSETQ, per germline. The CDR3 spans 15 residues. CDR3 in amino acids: CASSFEAGQSYGYTF. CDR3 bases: TGCGCCAGCAGCTTTGAAGCTGGGCAGAGCTATGGCTACACCTTC.

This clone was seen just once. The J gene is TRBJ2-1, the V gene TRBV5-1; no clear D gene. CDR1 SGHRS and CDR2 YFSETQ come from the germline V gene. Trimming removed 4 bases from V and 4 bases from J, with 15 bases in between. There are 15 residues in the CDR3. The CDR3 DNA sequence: TGCGCCAGCAGCCCTGGTGGTGGCTCGTACAATGAGCAGTTCTTC. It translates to CASSPGGGSYNEQFF.

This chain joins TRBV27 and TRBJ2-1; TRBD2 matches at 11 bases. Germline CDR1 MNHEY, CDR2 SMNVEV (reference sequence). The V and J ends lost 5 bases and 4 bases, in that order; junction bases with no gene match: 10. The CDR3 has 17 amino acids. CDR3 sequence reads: CASSPPASGRSYNEQFF. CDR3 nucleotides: TGTGCCAGCAGTCCCCCGGCTAGCGGGAGGTCTTACAATGAGCAGTTCTTC.

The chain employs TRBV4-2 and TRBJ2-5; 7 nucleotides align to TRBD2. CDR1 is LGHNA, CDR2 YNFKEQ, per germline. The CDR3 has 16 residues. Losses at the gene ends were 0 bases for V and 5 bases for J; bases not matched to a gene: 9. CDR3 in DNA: TGTGCCAGCAGCCAAGATGTAGGTCGGCGGGGGGAGACCCAGTACTTC. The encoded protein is CASSQDVGRRGETQYF.

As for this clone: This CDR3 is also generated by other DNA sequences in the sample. CDR3 bases: TGCGCCAGCAGCCAAGATACGGGGGGCTCTGGAAACACCATATATTTT. Amino acid sequence: CASSQDTGGSGNTIYF. The chain is built from TRBV4-3 and TRBJ1-3, with a possible D match to TRBD1 (5 bases). CDR1 and CDR2 (germline): LGHNA, YSLEER. The CDR3 is 16 residues long. Trimming stripped 0 bases from V and 0 bases from J, with 9 bases between.

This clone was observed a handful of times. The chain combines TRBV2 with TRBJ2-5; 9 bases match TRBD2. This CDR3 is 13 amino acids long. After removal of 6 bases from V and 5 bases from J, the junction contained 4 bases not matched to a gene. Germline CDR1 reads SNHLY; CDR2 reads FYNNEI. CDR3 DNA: TGTGCCAGCAGACTAGCGGGCCGGGAGACCCAGTACTTC. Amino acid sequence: CASRLAGRETQYF.

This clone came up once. CDR3 sequence (DNA): TGCGCCAGCAGCCGACAGGACAGATCCCTGGACTATGGCTACACCTTC. Its protein is CASSRQDRSLDYGYTF. The chain has TRBV4-3 and TRBJ1-2; maybe TRBD1 (6 bases). CDR3 length: 16 amino acids. The germline V and J ends were trimmed by 4 bases and 3 bases, with 18 bases remaining between them. Germline V gene data show CDR1 as LGHNA and CDR2 as YSLEER.

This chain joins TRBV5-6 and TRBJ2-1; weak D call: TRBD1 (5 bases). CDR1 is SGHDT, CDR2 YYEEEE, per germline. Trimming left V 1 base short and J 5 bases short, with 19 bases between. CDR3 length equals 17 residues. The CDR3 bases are TGTGCCAGCAGCTTGATAGGGGTGGGCCCACCGCACAATGAGCAGTTCTTC. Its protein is CASSLIGVGPPHNEQFF.

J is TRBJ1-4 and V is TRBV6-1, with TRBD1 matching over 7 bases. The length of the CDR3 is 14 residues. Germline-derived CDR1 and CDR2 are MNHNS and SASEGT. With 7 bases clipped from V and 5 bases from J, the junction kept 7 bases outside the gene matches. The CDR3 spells CASTLGTANEKLFF. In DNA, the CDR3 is TGTGCCAGCACCCTCGGGACAGCAAATGAAAAACTGTTTTTT.

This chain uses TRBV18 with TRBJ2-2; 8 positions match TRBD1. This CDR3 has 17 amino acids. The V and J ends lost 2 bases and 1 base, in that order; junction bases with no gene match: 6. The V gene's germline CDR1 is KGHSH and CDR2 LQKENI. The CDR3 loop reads CASSPTTGGRNTGELFF. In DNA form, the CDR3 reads TGTGCCAGCTCACCAACTACAGGGGGTAGGAACACCGGGGAGCTGTTTTTT.

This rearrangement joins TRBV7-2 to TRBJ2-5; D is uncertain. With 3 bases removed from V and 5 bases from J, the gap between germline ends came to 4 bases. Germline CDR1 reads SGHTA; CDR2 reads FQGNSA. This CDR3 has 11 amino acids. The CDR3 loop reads CASSFAETQYF. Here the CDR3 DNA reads TGTGCCAGCAGCTTCGCGGAGACCCAGTACTTC.

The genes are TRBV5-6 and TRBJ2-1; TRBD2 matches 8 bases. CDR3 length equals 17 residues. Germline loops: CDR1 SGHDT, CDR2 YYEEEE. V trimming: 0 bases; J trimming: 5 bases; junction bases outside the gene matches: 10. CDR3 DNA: TGTGCCAGCAGCTTGGTACGGGAGGGCCGCCTACACAATGAGCAGTTCTTC. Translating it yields CASSLVREGRLHNEQFF.

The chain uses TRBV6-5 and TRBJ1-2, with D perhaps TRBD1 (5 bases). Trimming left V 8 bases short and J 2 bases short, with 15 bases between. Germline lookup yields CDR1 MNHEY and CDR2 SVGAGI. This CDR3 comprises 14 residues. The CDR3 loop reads CASSWDFANYGYTF. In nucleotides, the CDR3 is TGTGCCAGCTCCTGGGACTTCGCAAACTATGGCTACACCTTC.

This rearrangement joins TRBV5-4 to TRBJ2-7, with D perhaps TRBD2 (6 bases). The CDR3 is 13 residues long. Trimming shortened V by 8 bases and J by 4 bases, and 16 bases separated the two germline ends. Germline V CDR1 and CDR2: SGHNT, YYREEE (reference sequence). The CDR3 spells CASSEGREYEQYF. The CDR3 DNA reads TGTGCCAGTTCGGAGGGCCGAGAATACGAGCAGTACTTC.

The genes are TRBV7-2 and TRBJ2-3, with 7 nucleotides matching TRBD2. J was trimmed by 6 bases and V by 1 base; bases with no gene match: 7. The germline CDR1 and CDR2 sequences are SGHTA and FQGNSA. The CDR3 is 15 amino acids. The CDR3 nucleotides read TGTGCCAGCAGCTTAGTCGGGAGGAGGGTGGATACGCAGTATTTT. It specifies CASSLVGRRVDTQYF.

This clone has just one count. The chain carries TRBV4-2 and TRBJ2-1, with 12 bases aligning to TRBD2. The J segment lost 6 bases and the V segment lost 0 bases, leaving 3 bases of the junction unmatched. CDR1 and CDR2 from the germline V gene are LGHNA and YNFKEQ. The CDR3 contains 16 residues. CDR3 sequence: CASSQETSGSVNEQFF. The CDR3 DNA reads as TGTGCCAGCAGCCAAGAGACTAGCGGGAGCGTCAATGAGCAGTTCTTC.

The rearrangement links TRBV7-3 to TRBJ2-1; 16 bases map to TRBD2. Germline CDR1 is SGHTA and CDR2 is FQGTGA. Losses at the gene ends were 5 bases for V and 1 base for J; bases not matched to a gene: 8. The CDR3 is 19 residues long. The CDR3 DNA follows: TGTGCCAGCAGCCAGCCGGGACTAGCGGGGGGGCCTTCCTACAATGAGCAGTTCTTC. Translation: CASSQPGLAGGPSYNEQFF.

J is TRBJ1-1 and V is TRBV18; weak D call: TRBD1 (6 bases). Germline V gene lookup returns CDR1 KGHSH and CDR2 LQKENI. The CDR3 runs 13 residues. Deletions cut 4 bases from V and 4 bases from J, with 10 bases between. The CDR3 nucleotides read TGTGCCAGCTCACGAGGCAGGGGCACTGAAGCTTTCTTT. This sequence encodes CASSRGRGTEAFF. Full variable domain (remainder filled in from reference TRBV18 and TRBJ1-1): NAGVMQNPRHLVRRRGQEARLRCSPMKGHSHVYWYRQLPEEGLKFMVYLQKENIIDESGMPKERFSAEFPKEGPSILRIQQVVRGDSAAYFCASSRGRGTEAFFGQGTRLTVV.

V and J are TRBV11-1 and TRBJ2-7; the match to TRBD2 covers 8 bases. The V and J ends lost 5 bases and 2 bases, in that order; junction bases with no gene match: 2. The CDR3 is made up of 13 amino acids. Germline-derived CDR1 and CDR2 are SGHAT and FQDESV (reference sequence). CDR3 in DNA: TGTGCCAGCAGCCGGGGGGGCCCCTACGAGCAGTACTTC. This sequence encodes CASSRGGPYEQYF.

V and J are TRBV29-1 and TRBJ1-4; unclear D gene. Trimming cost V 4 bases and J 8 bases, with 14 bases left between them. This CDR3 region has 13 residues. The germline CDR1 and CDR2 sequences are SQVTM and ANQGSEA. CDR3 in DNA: TGCAGCGTTGTATCCGGGGAAGAAGAAAAACTGTTTTTT. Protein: CSVVSGEEEKLFF.